The 21 T cell receptor beta chains presented below share a single source sample, sequenced in a study of T cells after yellow fever vaccination. TCRdb re-called the 5' RACE reads through MiXCR, storing one row per CDR3 protein. The table has 400,000 or so distinct CDR3 sequences, around 20% seen once. Sequencing was performed on PBMCs, taken before the yellow fever booster vaccination. All receptors come from a man aged 18 to 30 who received the YFV17D yellow fever vaccine.

This clonotype was counted at least ten times. V is TRBV20-1 and J is TRBJ2-1; 16 nucleotides agree with TRBD2. Germline assignment: CDR1 DFQATT and CDR2 SNEGSKA (reference sequence). V lost 5 bases, J lost 6 bases, and 4 bases stayed unmatched. CDR3 size: 15 residues. The CDR3 nucleotides read TGCAGTGCTGGGACTAGCGGGGGGGCCGGCAATGAGCAGTTCTTC. It is translated as CSAGTSGGAGNEQFF.

The chain links TRBV19 to TRBJ2-3, with 9 positions matching TRBD1. There are 15 residues in the CDR3. In germline, CDR1 is LNHDA, CDR2 SQIVND (reference sequence). J lost 2 bases, V lost 4 bases, and 4 bases had no gene match. CDR3 nucleotide sequence: TGTGCCAGTAGTACCGGGACAGGGCACACAGATACGCAGTATTTT. Amino acids: CASSTGTGHTDTQYF.

This clonotype has more than one count but fewer than ten. This CDR3 fails to terminate in the conserved phenylalanine or tryptophan, so it likely reflects a read error. The chain uses TRBV5-1 and TRBJ1-1; 7 bases are a match to TRBD1. In germline, CDR1 is SGHRS, CDR2 YFSETQ. The trim removed 3 bases at V and 0 bases at J, leaving 14 bases unmatched. The CDR3 runs to 18 residues. The CDR3 region is CASSWGEGAPRLNTEAFL. CDR3 DNA sequence: TGCGCCAGCAGCTGGGGCGAGGGGGCGCCTAGATTGAACACTGAAGCTTTCCTT.

This clonotype was recorded a few times. The chain carries TRBV4-2 and TRBJ2-2, with D unclear. The CDR3 has 11 amino acids. The V gene's germline CDR1 is LGHNA and CDR2 YNFKEQ. With 4 bases removed from V and 9 bases from J, the gap between germline ends came to 6 bases. In DNA form, the CDR3 reads TGTGCCAGCAGCCCTTCGCGGGAGCTGTTTTTT. Its protein is CASSPSRELFF.

This clonotype has only one observation. The V and J genes are TRBV5-1 and TRBJ1-6; 7 positions match TRBD1. The CDR3 has 16 amino acids. CDR1 SGHRS and CDR2 YFSETQ come from the germline V gene. V dropped 3 bases and J dropped 6; count of bases not matched to a gene: 9. The DNA for the CDR3 is TGCGCCAGCAGCTCCGCTACAGGGGAGATTAATTCACCCCTCCACTTT. It specifies CASSSATGEINSPLHF.

The chain uses TRBV5-5 and TRBJ2-1; D is perhaps TRBD2 (5 bases). CDR1 is SGHKS, CDR2 YYEKEE, per germline (reference sequence). The CDR3 is 13 amino acids. V lost 1 base to trimming and J lost 12 bases, with 14 bases between them. The CDR3 coding sequence is TGTGCCAGCAGCTTGAGTGTCCGGGAAAGGCAGTTCTTC. Its protein is CASSLSVRERQFF.

This chain joins TRBV4-1 and TRBJ2-7; D not resolved. The ends were cut back, 1 base at V and 3 bases at J, with 13 bases in the middle. CDR1 and CDR2 from the germline V gene are MGHRA and YSYEKL. The CDR3 consists of 15 residues. The CDR3 reads CASSQVLGRIYEQYF. CDR3 in DNA: TGCGCCAGCAGCCAAGTTCTGGGTCGAATCTACGAGCAGTACTTC.

This rearrangement joins TRBV20-1 to TRBJ2-2, with D unclear. The V end lost 5 bases, the J end lost 1 base, and 11 bases lay between the germline ends. The CDR3 extends over 14 amino acids. Germline loops: CDR1 DFQATT, CDR2 SNEGSKA (reference sequence). CDR3 loop: CSAAWQVNTGELFF. For the CDR3, the DNA is TGCAGTGCTGCTTGGCAGGTGAACACCGGGGAGCTGTTTTTT.

This clonotype was seen only a few times. The chain has TRBV5-5 and TRBJ2-4; 8 bases map to TRBD2. Germline assignment: CDR1 SGHKS and CDR2 YYEKEE (reference sequence). Germline trimming cut 0 bases from V and 5 bases from J; bases unmatched to any gene: 7. The CDR3 contains 16 residues. The CDR3 coding sequence is TGTGCCAGCAGCTTGGCCGGGGGGGCACGCGAAAACATTCAGTACTTC. Its translation: CASSLAGGARENIQYF.

This chain connects TRBV19 to TRBJ2-1; D possibly uses TRBD1 or TRBD2 (5 bases each). The CDR3 runs 13 residues. Germline CDR1 reads LNHDA; CDR2 reads SQIVND (reference sequence). Between the trimmed V and J ends, which lost 6 bases and 4 bases, there was a span of 10 bases. CDR3 DNA sequence: TGTGCCAGTAGCGAGGGACGGTACAATGAGCAGTTCTTC. Translated, it gives CASSEGRYNEQFF.

In this sample, this clonotype turned up a few times. The CDR3 DNA reads as TGCAGTGCTACAGAACCCCGGGACACCTTTGGGATCGGGGAGCTGTTTTTT. Amino acid sequence: CSATEPRDTFGIGELFF. The chain combines TRBV20-1 with TRBJ2-2; perhaps TRBD1 as D (6 bases). With 4 bases removed from V and 7 bases from J, the gap between germline ends came to 25 bases. Germline-derived CDR1 and CDR2 are DFQATT and SNEGSKA (reference sequence). The CDR3 extends over 17 amino acids.

There are a few counts of this clonotype. The V and J genes are TRBV20-1 and TRBJ1-3; D not certain. CDR3 length equals 13 residues. The germline CDR1 and CDR2 sequences are DFQATT and SNEGSKA (reference sequence). V was shortened by 1 base and J by 3 bases, with 7 bases between the two germline ends. The CDR3 loop reads CSARVQNGNTIYF. The CDR3 DNA reads TGCAGTGCTAGAGTACAGAATGGAAACACCATATATTTT.

This clonotype has ten or more counts. The chain couples TRBV2 to TRBJ2-2; TRBD1 might be the D (5 bases). The CDR3 contains 17 residues. The V and J ends lost 3 bases and 7 bases respectively, with 21 bases between them. Germline V gene data show CDR1 as SNHLY and CDR2 as FYNNEI. CDR3 in DNA: TGTGCCAGCAGTGAGATGACAGCCTCGGTAGGAAACGGGGAGCTGTTTTTT. The encoded protein is CASSEMTASVGNGELFF.

V and J are TRBV19 and TRBJ2-1; 7 positions match TRBD1. The CDR3 contains 14 residues. CDR1 and CDR2 from the germline V gene are LNHDA and SQIVND (reference sequence). With 8 bases clipped from V and 4 bases from J, the junction kept 8 bases outside the gene matches. CDR3 region: CASSSGQIYNEQFF. In DNA form, the CDR3 reads TGTGCCAGTTCCTCGGGACAGATTTACAATGAGCAGTTCTTC.

This clonotype was seen many times. This chain links TRBV7-9 with TRBJ2-7; D is unresolved. CDR1 is SEHNR and CDR2 is FQNEAQ in the germline V gene (reference sequence). The CDR3 has 12 amino acids. The V and J ends lost 0 bases and 5 bases respectively, with 5 bases between them. CDR3 region: CASSLASHEQYF. The CDR3 coding sequence is TGTGCCAGCAGCTTAGCTTCCCACGAGCAGTACTTC.

The genes are TRBV9 and TRBJ2-5, with TRBD1 matching 7 bases. The junction had 10 bases not matched to a gene; V was cut back by 3 bases and J by 5 bases. CDR1 is SGDLS, CDR2 YYNGEE, per germline. This CDR3 is 15 amino acids long. The CDR3 reads CASSAPQGMGETQYF. The CDR3 DNA sequence: TGTGCCAGCAGCGCGCCACAGGGGATGGGTGAGACCCAGTACTTC.

This clonotype occurred a few times. The CDR3 DNA reads as TGCGCCAGCAGTCTAACAGGGTTGGGCACTGAAGCTTTCTTT. Its translation is CASSLTGLGTEAFF. The chain links TRBV4-1 to TRBJ1-1, with a weak D call TRBD1 (6 bases). V shed 6 bases and J shed 4 bases, with 15 bases lying between them. This CDR3 is built from 14 residues. Looked up from germline, CDR1 is MGHRA and CDR2 is YSYEKL.

In this sample, this clonotype turned up a few times. The V call is TRBV5-1, the J call TRBJ1-1; perhaps TRBD1 as D (5 bases). Trimming stripped 3 bases from V and 6 bases from J, with 15 bases between. The germline V gene has CDR1 SGHRS and CDR2 YFSETQ. The CDR3 runs 14 residues. The CDR3 nucleotides read TGCGCCAGCAGCTGGGGGTACAGCTTGCCTGAAGCTTTCTTT. This codes for CASSWGYSLPEAFF.

In its sample, this clonotype was seen many times. The chain recombines TRBV9 with TRBJ1-5, with 8 bases lining up with TRBD1. Germline V gives CDR1 SGDLS, CDR2 YYNGEE. Trimming cost V 2 bases and J 4 bases; bases outside gene matches: 5. This CDR3 is built from 15 residues. DNA of the CDR3: TGTGCCAGCAGCGTCGGGACAGGTCAAAATCAGCCCCAGCATTTT. It codes for CASSVGTGQNQPQHF.

J is TRBJ2-3 and V is TRBV6-6, with D tentatively TRBD2 (6 bases). This CDR3 spans 16 amino acids. Trimming took 10 bases from V and 2 from J, leaving 22 bases between them. Germline V gene data show CDR1 as MNHNY and CDR2 as SVGAGI (reference sequence). CDR3 DNA sequence: TGTGCCATAAGCCTCCCGGGCGAGCGGGCCACAGATACGCAGTATTTT. This sequence encodes CAISLPGERATDTQYF.

This clonotype was observed a few times. The chain carries TRBV5-6 and TRBJ1-1, with 7 bases aligning to TRBD1. The CDR3 totals 15 residues. Germline V lookup: CDR1 SGHDT, CDR2 YYEEEE. The J segment lost 5 bases and the V segment lost 0 bases, leaving 7 bases of the junction unmatched. The CDR3, as DNA: TGTGCCAGCAGCTTGGAAGGGGGCGCTTGGACTGAAGCTTTCTTT. Its protein product is CASSLEGGAWTEAFF.